The 22 T cell receptor beta chains below were found in one sample sequenced in a study of blood T cell repertoires in COVID-19. TCRdb's copy holds only in-frame clones and misses some; the assay was immunoSEQ multiplex PCR. Of some 65,000 clones listed, less than 90% are singletons. The sequenced material came from peripheral blood. These receptors were taken from a man older than 75 with acute or convalescent COVID-19.

The sample holds one count of this clone. The chain couples TRBV12-3 or TRBV12-4 to TRBJ1-1; D gene uncertain. The CDR3 loop spans 11 amino acids. Trimming took 3 bases from V and 8 from J, leaving 7 bases between them. The CDR3 spells CASSFGTEAFF. The CDR3 DNA reads as TGTGCCAGCAGTTTTGGCACAGAAGCTTTCTTT.

J is TRBJ1-3 and V is TRBV18; D unclear. This CDR3 has 14 amino acids. CDR1 and CDR2 (germline): KGHSH, LQKENI. Trimming cost V 3 bases and J 8 bases, with 14 bases left between them. The CDR3 is CASSPENGGYTIYF. CDR3 DNA: TGTGCCAGCTCACCGGAAAACGGCGGCTACACCATATATTTT.

The chain joins TRBV27 to TRBJ1-5, with 8 positions matching TRBD1. The CDR3 consists of 15 residues. V was pared by 6 bases and J by 4 bases, with 8 bases of the junction left unmatched. Per the germline V gene, CDR1 is MNHEY and CDR2 is SMNVEV (reference sequence). In DNA form, the CDR3 reads TGTGCCAGCAGCCTCGACAGGGGATTAAATCAGCCCCAGCATTTT. It yields the protein CASSLDRGLNQPQHF.

The rearrangement joins TRBV6-6 to TRBJ2-7; perhaps TRBD2 as D (6 bases). The CDR3 has 16 amino acids. V was trimmed by 0 bases and J by 2 bases, leaving 14 bases between them. Germline CDR1 is MNHNY and CDR2 is SVGAGI (reference sequence). CDR3: CASSYSTGEKAYEQYF. The CDR3 DNA reads as TGTGCCAGCAGTTACTCGACGGGGGAGAAAGCCTACGAGCAGTACTTC.

This chain links TRBV29-1 with TRBJ2-7; a possible D gene is TRBD2 (6 bases). Between the trimmed V and J ends, which lost 3 bases and 3 bases, there was a span of 12 bases. CDR3 length equals 13 residues. Germline V gene lookup returns CDR1 SQVTM and CDR2 ANQGSEA. Here the CDR3 DNA reads TGCAGCGTTGATGGGCAGGGAGGCTACGAGCAGTACTTC. Translation gives CSVDGQGGYEQYF.

The J gene is TRBJ1-2, the V gene TRBV18; D is perhaps TRBD1 (6 bases). Germline assignment: CDR1 KGHSH and CDR2 LQKENI. V lost 3 bases to trimming and J lost 5 bases, with 13 bases between them. This CDR3 is built from 14 residues. CDR3 nucleotide sequence: TGTGCCAGCTCACCCTCGGACAGCCTTTATGGCTACACCTTC. This codes for CASSPSDSLYGYTF.

This clone has only a few counts. The chain links TRBV5-1 to TRBJ1-3; D uncertain. The length of the CDR3 is 14 residues. The germline V gene encodes CDR1 SGHRS and CDR2 YFSETQ. V lost 2 bases and J lost 0, with 6 bases in between. The chain's CDR3 is CASSFEYSGNTIYF. The CDR3 region has the DNA TGCGCCAGCAGCTTTGAGTACTCTGGAAACACCATATATTTT. The full variable domain, in which reference TRBV5-1 and TRBJ1-3 provide the parts outside the CDR3, is KAGVTQTPRYLIKTRGQQVTLSCSPISGHRSVSWYQQTPGQGLQFLFEYFSETQRNKGNFPGRFSGRQFSNSRSEMNVSTLELGDSALYLCASSFEYSGNTIYFGEGSWLTVV.

The rearrangement links TRBV7-8 to TRBJ1-2; no reliable D call. Germline V lookup: CDR1 SGHVS, CDR2 FQNEAQ. The V gene lost 1 base and the J gene lost 2 bases, with 11 bases spanning the gap. The CDR3 is made up of 15 amino acids. CDR3 DNA sequence: TGTGCCAGCAGCTTAGAGGCAGGAACCAACTATGGCTACACCTTC. Protein product: CASSLEAGTNYGYTF.

This clone turned up a few times. The chain recombines TRBV9 with TRBJ1-3; tentative D call: TRBD1 (6 bases). Per the germline V gene, CDR1 is SGDLS and CDR2 is YYNGEE. The CDR3 has 15 residues. V dropped 4 bases and J dropped 3 bases, with 14 bases sitting between them. CDR3 sequence: CASSTSGQIGNTIYF. CDR3 DNA sequence: TGTGCCAGCAGCACCAGCGGACAGATTGGAAACACCATATATTTT.

Only a few counts were recorded for this clone. The genes are TRBV5-5 and TRBJ1-1; the match to TRBD1 covers 9 bases. Per the germline V gene, CDR1 is SGHKS and CDR2 is YYEKEE (reference sequence). V gave up 4 bases and J gave up 3 bases; unmatched junction bases: 10. The CDR3 contains 16 residues. The CDR3 is CASSQYNRGQDTEAFF. In DNA form, the CDR3 reads TGTGCCAGCAGCCAATACAACAGGGGGCAGGACACTGAAGCTTTCTTT.

The chain carries TRBV27 and TRBJ1-6; D is perhaps TRBD1 (6 bases). This CDR3 comprises 13 residues. Trimming removed 6 bases at V and 6 bases at J, with 9 bases between. From germline, CDR1 is MNHEY and CDR2 SMNVEV (reference sequence). The CDR3 sequence is CASSTGSNSPLHF. The DNA of the CDR3 is TGTGCCAGCAGCACAGGGTCTAATTCACCCCTCCACTTT.

The chain couples TRBV11-3 to TRBJ2-1; 11 bases are shared with TRBD2. The CDR3 has 16 residues. J gave up 0 bases and V 6 bases, and 4 bases lay outside the gene matches. Germline CDR1 is SGHNT and CDR2 is YENEEA. CDR3 in DNA: TGTGCCAGCAGACCAACTAGCGGGAGCTCCTACAATGAGCAGTTCTTC. Translation: CASRPTSGSSYNEQFF.

The gene calls are TRBV19 and TRBJ2-5; D is possibly TRBD2 (6 bases). Deletions cut 7 bases from V and 5 bases from J, with 17 bases between. CDR1 and CDR2 from the germline V gene are LNHDA and SQIVND (reference sequence). This CDR3 has 14 amino acids. CDR3 sequence (DNA): TGTGCCAGTAATCCGGGACTGAGACCGGAGACCCAGTACTTC. Amino acid sequence: CASNPGLRPETQYF.

The chain links TRBV6-5 to TRBJ1-1; maybe TRBD1 (5 bases). CDR1 is MNHEY and CDR2 is SVGAGI in the germline V gene. The CDR3 contains 13 residues. V was trimmed by 11 bases and J by 1 base, leaving 14 bases between them. Written as DNA, the CDR3 is TGTGCCGGTCGCAGGGAAGGGAACACTGAAGCTTTCTTT. Translated, it gives CAGRREGNTEAFF.

V gene TRBV3-1 (or the pseudogene TRBV3-2) combines with J gene TRBJ1-2; 11 nucleotides agree with TRBD1. J was trimmed by 7 bases and V by 2 bases; bases with no gene match: 6. Germline V gives CDR1 LGHDT, CDR2 YNNKEL (reference sequence). The CDR3 length is 15 residues. Written as DNA, the CDR3 is TGTGCCAGCAGCCAAAACGGACAGGGGGCAGGTGGCTACACCTTC. Its protein product is CASSQNGQGAGGYTF.

The chain recombines TRBV5-4 with TRBJ2-1; 7 bases fit TRBD2. CDR3 length: 15 residues. Germline CDR1 and CDR2: SGHNT and YYREEE (reference sequence). The V and J ends lost 7 bases and 6 bases, in that order; junction bases with no gene match: 13. The CDR3 region is CASWGGEIRGNEQFF. CDR3 nucleotides: TGTGCCAGCTGGGGAGGGGAGATTAGAGGCAATGAGCAGTTCTTC.

The chain has TRBV29-1 and TRBJ2-1, with 7 bases matching TRBD1. The CDR3 sequence is 14 residues long. CDR1 and CDR2 from the germline V gene are SQVTM and ANQGSEA. With V trimmed by 6 bases and J by 10 bases, 15 bases remained unmatched. CDR3 in amino acids: CSVGVRDRPSEQFF. The CDR3 region has the DNA TGCAGCGTAGGTGTCCGGGACAGACCATCCGAGCAGTTCTTC.

V and J are TRBV4-1 and TRBJ2-7; the match to TRBD2 covers 15 bases. The ends lost 1 base at V and 4 bases at J; junction bases unmatched: 11. Germline CDR1 reads MGHRA; CDR2 reads YSYEKL. The CDR3 runs 19 residues. CDR3 sequence reads: CASSQAGGLAGGEGYEQYF. For the CDR3, the DNA is TGCGCCAGCAGCCAAGCGGGGGGACTAGCGGGAGGAGAAGGTTACGAGCAGTACTTC.

V and J are TRBV7-8 and TRBJ1-2; 7 nucleotides align to TRBD1. The germline V gene encodes CDR1 SGHVS and CDR2 FQNEAQ. This CDR3 comprises 13 residues. V lost 4 bases, J lost 5 bases, and 4 bases stayed unmatched. In nucleotides, the CDR3 is TGTGCCAGCAGCTCAACAGGGGTTTATGGCTACACCTTC. This codes for CASSSTGVYGYTF. Full variable domain (outside the CDR3, taken from reference TRBV7-8 and TRBJ1-2): GAGVSQSPRYKVAKRGQDVALRCDPISGHVSLFWYQQALGQGPEFLTYFQNEAQLDKSGLPSDRFFAERPEGSVSTLKIQRTQQEDSAVYLCASSSTGVYGYTFGSGTRLTVV.

The chain is built from TRBV20-1 and TRBJ1-3; a weak D match, TRBD1 (5 bases). V was clipped by 3 bases and J by 3 bases, with 12 bases between them. The CDR3 loop spans 14 amino acids. Germline V gene lookup returns CDR1 DFQATT and CDR2 SNEGSKA (reference sequence). In DNA form, the CDR3 reads TGCAGTGCTAGTCAGGGCTTTTATGGAAACACCATATATTTT. It yields the protein CSASQGFYGNTIYF.

The chain combines TRBV7-2 with TRBJ2-5, with TRBD2 as a possible D gene (5 bases). Trimming took 5 bases from V and 7 from J, leaving 20 bases between them. In germline, CDR1 is SGHTA, CDR2 FQGNSA. The CDR3 contains 15 residues. CDR3 amino acids: CASSPAALDWGTQYF. CDR3 DNA sequence: TGTGCCAGCAGCCCTGCGGCGCTGGACTGGGGGACCCAGTACTTC.

V gene TRBV15 combines with J gene TRBJ1-1, with 8 nucleotides matching TRBD1. V shed 1 base, J shed 2 bases, and the junction held 6 bases outside the gene matches. Germline CDR1 reads LNHNV; CDR2 reads YYDKDF (reference sequence). The CDR3 is 16 amino acids. CDR3 DNA sequence: TGTGCCACCAGCAGAGGAACAGGGGGACCAAACACTGAAGCTTTCTTT. Its protein is CATSRGTGGPNTEAFF.